One sample yielded the 5 T cell receptor beta chains listed below, sequenced in a study of cytomegalovirus exposure and HLA in healthy donors. Primers included in the PCR were 60 Vbeta and 13 Jbeta primers. Produced via immunoSEQ multiplex PCR; TCRdb's table is partial and in-frame only. The sample has roughly 120,000 clones, 70% to 85% seen once. Sequences were obtained from PBMCs. These receptor sequences come from a man aged 50 to 59 in good health and CMV-seropositive.

The sample holds a few counts of this clone. The chain combines TRBV2 with TRBJ2-1, with 8 bases that match TRBD1. Trimming removed 6 bases from V and 2 bases from J; junction bases left unmatched: 6. Germline V gene lookup returns CDR1 SNHLY and CDR2 FYNNEI. This CDR3 is built from 15 residues. The CDR3 loop is CASSRLTGAYNEQFF. CDR3 DNA: TGTGCCAGCAGCAGGCTGACAGGGGCCTACAATGAGCAGTTCTTC.

V gene TRBV7-9 combines with J gene TRBJ1-6; D is unresolved. From germline, CDR1 is SEHNR and CDR2 FQNEAQ (reference sequence). CDR3 size: 13 residues. V was cut by 8 bases and J by 0 bases, with 5 bases left in between. CDR3: CASESSYNSPLHF. The CDR3 DNA reads TGTGCCAGCGAGAGCTCCTATAATTCACCCCTCCACTTT. The full variable domain, with the rest looked up from reference TRBV7-9 and TRBJ1-6, is DTGVSQNPRHKITKRGQNVTFRCDPISEHNRLYWYRQTLGQGPEFLTYFQNEAQLEKSRLLSDRFSAERPKGSFSTLEIQRTEQGDSAMYLCASESSYNSPLHFGNGTRLTVT.

The V call is TRBV5-4, the J call TRBJ1-4; 9 positions match TRBD1. V shed 0 bases, J shed 6 bases, and the junction held 0 bases outside the gene matches. This CDR3 has 14 residues. The germline gives CDR1 SGHNT, CDR2 YYREEE (reference sequence). CDR3 sequence: CASSLDRGHEKLFF. The CDR3 region has the DNA TGTGCCAGCAGCTTGGACAGGGGGCATGAAAAACTGTTTTTT.

In its sample, this clone was seen a few times. This chain links TRBV7-9 with TRBJ2-7; TRBD1 aligns across 9 bases. The CDR3 covers 15 residues. Germline V gene data show CDR1 as SEHNR and CDR2 as FQNEAQ (reference sequence). V trimming: 5 bases; J trimming: 1 base; junction bases outside the gene matches: 6. The CDR3 protein is CASSTGQGISYEQYF. CDR3 bases: TGTGCCAGCAGCACCGGACAGGGGATATCCTACGAGCAGTACTTC.

This clone has a single count. A junction end diverges from the germline sequence, so it may reflect a read error. The V and J genes are TRBV10-3 and TRBJ1-1, with 10 bases matching TRBD1. The germline V gene has CDR1 ENHRY and CDR2 SYGVKD. CDR3 length: 15 residues. The chain's CDR3 is CAISGGQGMNAEAFF. The CDR3 DNA sequence: TGTGCCATCAGTGGGGGACAGGGGATGAACGCTGAAGCTTTCTTT.